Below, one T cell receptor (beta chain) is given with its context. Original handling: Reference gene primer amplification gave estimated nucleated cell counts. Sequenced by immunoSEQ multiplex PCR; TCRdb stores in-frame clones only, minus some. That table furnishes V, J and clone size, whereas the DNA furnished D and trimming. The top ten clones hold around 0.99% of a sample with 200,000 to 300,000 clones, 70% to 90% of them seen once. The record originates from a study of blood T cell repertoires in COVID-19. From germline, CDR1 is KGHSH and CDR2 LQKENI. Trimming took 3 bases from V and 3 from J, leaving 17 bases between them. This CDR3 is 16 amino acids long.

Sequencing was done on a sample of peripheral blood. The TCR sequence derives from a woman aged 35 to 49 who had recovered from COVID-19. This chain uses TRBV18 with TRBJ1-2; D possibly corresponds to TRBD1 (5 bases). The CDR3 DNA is TGTGCCAGCTCACCCGGGGGGTCAGAGCTTTACTATGGCTACACCTTC. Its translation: CASSPGGSELYYGYTF.